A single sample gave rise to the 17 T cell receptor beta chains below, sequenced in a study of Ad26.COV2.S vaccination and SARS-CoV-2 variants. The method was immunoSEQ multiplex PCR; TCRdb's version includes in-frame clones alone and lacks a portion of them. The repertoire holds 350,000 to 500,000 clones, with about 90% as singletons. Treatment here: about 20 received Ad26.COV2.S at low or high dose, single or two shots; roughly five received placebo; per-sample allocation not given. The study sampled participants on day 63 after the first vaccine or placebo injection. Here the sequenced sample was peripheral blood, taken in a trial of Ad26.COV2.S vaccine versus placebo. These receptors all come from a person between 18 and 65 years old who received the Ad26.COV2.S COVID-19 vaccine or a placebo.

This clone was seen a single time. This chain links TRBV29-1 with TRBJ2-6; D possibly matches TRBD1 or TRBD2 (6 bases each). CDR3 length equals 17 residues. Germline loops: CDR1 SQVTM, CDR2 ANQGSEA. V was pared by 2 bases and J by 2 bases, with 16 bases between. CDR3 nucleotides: TGCAGCGTTGAAACCCGGGCTGGGGGGCCTGGGGCCAACGTCCTGACTTTC. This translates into CSVETRAGGPGANVLTF.

The CDR3 is CASSEGGYPYSPLHF. Written as DNA, the CDR3 is TGTGCCAGCAGCGAAGGGGGCTATCCTTATTCACCCCTCCACTTT. The V call is TRBV21-1, the J call TRBJ1-6; the table's D call, TRBD1, was not checked against the DNA. TRBV21-1 is recorded as a pseudogene. The CDR3 loop spans 15 amino acids.

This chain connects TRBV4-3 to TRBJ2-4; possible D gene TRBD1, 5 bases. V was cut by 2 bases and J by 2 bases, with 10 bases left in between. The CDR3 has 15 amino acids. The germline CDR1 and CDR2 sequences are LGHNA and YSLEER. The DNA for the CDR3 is TGCGCCAGCAGCCAAAGGGGAACATCCAAAAACATTCAGTACTTC. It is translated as CASSQRGTSKNIQYF.

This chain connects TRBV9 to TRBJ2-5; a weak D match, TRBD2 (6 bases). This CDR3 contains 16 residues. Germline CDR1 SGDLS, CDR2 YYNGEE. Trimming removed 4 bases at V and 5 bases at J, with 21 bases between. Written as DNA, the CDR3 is TGTGCCAGCAGCACAGAAACCGGGAGCGCGACGGAGACCCAGTACTTC. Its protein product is CASSTETGSATETQYF.

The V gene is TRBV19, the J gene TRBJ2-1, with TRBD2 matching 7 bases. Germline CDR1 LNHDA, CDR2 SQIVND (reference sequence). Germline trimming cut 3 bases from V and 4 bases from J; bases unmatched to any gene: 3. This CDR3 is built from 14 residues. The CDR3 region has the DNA TGTGCCAGTAGTATCGGGGGAGGGTACAATGAGCAGTTCTTC. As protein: CASSIGGGYNEQFF.

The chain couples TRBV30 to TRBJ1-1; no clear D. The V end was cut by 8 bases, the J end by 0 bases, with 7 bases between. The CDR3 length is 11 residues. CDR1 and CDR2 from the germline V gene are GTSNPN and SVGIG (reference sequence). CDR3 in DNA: TGTGCCGGCACAGTGAACACTGAAGCTTTCTTT. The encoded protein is CAGTVNTEAFF.

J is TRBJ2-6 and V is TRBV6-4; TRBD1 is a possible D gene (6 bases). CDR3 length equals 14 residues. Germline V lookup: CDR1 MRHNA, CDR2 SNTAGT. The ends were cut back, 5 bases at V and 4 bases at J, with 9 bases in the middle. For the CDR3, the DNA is TGTGCCAGCAGTCGGACAGCAGGGGCCAACGTCCTGACTTTC. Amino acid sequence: CASSRTAGANVLTF.

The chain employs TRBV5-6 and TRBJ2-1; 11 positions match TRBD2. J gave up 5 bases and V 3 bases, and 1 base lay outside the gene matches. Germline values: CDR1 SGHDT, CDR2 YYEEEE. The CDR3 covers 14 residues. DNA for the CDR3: TGTGCCAGCAGCTCGGGACTAGCGGACAATGAGCAGTTCTTC. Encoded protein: CASSSGLADNEQFF.

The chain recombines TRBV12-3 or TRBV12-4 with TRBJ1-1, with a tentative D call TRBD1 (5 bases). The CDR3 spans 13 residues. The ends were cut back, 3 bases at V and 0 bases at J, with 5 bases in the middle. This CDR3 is CASSLTVNTEAFF. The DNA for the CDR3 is TGTGCCAGCAGTTTGACAGTGAACACTGAAGCTTTCTTT.

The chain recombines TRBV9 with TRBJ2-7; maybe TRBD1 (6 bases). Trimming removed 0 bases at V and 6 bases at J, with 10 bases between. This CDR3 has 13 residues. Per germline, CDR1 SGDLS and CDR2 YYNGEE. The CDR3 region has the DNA TGTGCCAGCAGCGTAGAGGAACAGGGCGAGCAGTACTTC. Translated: CASSVEEQGEQYF.

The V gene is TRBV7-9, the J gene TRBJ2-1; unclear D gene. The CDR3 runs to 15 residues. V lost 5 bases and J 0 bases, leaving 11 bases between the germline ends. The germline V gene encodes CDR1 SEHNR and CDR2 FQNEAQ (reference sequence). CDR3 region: CASSVTKSSYNEQFF. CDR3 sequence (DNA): TGTGCCAGCAGCGTTACGAAAAGCTCCTACAATGAGCAGTTCTTC.

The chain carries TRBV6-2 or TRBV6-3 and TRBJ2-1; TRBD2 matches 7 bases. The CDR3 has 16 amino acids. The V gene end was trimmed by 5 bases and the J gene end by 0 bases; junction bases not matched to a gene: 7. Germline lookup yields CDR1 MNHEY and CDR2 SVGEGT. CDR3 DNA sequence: TGTGCCAGCAGTCAATCCGGGGGGAGCTCCTACAATGAGCAGTTCTTC. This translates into CASSQSGGSSYNEQFF.

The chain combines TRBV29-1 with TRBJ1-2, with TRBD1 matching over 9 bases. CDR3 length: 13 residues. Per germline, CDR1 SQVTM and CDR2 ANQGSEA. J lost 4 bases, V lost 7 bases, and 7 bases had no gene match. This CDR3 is CSADQGQGYGYTF. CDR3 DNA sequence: TGCAGCGCCGATCAGGGACAGGGCTATGGCTACACCTTC.

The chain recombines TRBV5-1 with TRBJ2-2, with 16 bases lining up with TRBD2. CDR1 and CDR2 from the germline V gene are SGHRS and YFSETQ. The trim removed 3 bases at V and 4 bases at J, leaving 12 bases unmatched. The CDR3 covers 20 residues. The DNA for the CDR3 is TGCGCCAGCAGCTGGGGACTAGCGGGAGGGATTACCGCGGGCACCGGGGAGCTGTTTTTT. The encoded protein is CASSWGLAGGITAGTGELFF.

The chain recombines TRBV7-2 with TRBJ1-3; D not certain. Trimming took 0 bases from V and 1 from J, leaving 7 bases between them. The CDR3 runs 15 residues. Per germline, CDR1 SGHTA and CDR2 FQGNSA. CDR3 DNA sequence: TGTGCCAGCAGCTTAGCAATGGCGTCTGGAAACACCATATATTTT. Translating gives CASSLAMASGNTIYF.

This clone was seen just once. The CDR3 DNA follows: TGTGCCAGCTCAAAGGGACTAGGTAACCACAATGAGCAGTTCTTC. Protein product: CASSKGLGNHNEQFF. The chain carries TRBV18 and TRBJ2-1, with TRBD2 identical over 8 bases. Unmatched junction bases numbered 8, after V lost 5 bases and J lost 5 bases. Germline CDR1 is KGHSH and CDR2 is LQKENI. CDR3 length: 15 amino acids.

In DNA form, the CDR3 reads TGCGCCAGCAGCTTGGAATCGAATTACGAGCAGTACTTC. Translation gives CASSLESNYEQYF. The chain carries TRBV5-1 and TRBJ2-7; D unclear. This CDR3 has 13 amino acids. Germline V gene data show CDR1 as SGHRS and CDR2 as YFSETQ. V was trimmed by 0 bases and J by 4 bases, leaving 8 bases between them.